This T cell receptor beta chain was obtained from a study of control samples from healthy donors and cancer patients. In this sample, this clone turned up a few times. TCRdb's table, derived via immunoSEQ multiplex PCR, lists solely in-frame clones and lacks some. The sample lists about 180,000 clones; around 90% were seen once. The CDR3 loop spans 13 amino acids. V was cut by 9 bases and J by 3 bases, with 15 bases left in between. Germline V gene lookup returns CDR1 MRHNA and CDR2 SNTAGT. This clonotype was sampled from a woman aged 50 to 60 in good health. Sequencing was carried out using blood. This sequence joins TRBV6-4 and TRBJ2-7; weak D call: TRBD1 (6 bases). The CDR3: CARGTPGDYEQYF. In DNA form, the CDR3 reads TGTGCCAGGGGGACACCCGGGGACTACGAGCAGTACTTC.